The 26 T cell receptor beta chains in this list originate from one sample, sequenced in a study of T cells after yellow fever vaccination. TCRdb re-called the 5' RACE reads with MiXCR, one entry per CDR3 protein. The sample lists hundreds of thousands of distinct CDR3 sequences; roughly a sixth were seen once. Sequenced material: PBMCs, taken before the yellow fever booster vaccination. These receptors all stem from a young man who received the YFV17D yellow fever vaccine.

Only a few counts were recorded for this clonotype. The gene calls are TRBV20-1 and TRBJ2-1; 9 bases map to TRBD2. Per the germline V gene, CDR1 is DFQATT and CDR2 is SNEGSKA (reference sequence). The CDR3 is made up of 14 amino acids. The J segment lost 9 bases and the V segment lost 3 bases, leaving 9 bases of the junction unmatched. The CDR3 DNA is TGCAGTGCTAGTCGCGGGGGGGCAAGGGGTGAGCAGTTCTTC. This gives the protein CSASRGGARGEQFF.

V usage is TRBV29-1 and J usage is TRBJ2-1; 10 positions match TRBD2. The V and J ends lost 3 bases and 6 bases, in that order; junction bases with no gene match: 14. The germline CDR1 and CDR2 sequences are SQVTM and ANQGSEA. The length of the CDR3 is 17 residues. CDR3 coding DNA: TGCAGCGTTGATGGGGGGGCTAGCGGGGGCATAGGCAATGAGCAGTTCTTC. Translation: CSVDGGASGGIGNEQFF.

This clonotype showed up just a few times. The rearrangement joins TRBV20-1 to TRBJ2-3; 8 bases line up with TRBD2. There are 14 residues in the CDR3. Germline V gene lookup returns CDR1 DFQATT and CDR2 SNEGSKA (reference sequence). V was clipped by 4 bases and J by 2 bases; unmatched bases: 5. The CDR3 nucleotides read TGCAGTGCTACCAGCGGACTAGCCACAGATACGCAGTATTTT. Translated, it gives CSATSGLATDTQYF.

This clonotype was counted many times. The rearrangement joins TRBV5-1 to TRBJ2-5; D tentatively fits TRBD1 or TRBD2 (5 bases each). Germline V gives CDR1 SGHRS, CDR2 YFSETQ. Trimming stripped 4 bases from V and 5 bases from J, with 12 bases between. CDR3 length equals 13 residues. The CDR3 sequence is CASSPGQRETQYF. As DNA, the CDR3 is TGCGCCAGCAGCCCGGGGCAGCGGGAGACCCAGTACTTC.

This chain uses TRBV25-1 with TRBJ2-3; D is uncertain. This CDR3 is built from 11 residues. The ends were cut back, 6 bases at V and 6 bases at J, with 7 bases in the middle. The germline gives CDR1 MGHDK, CDR2 SYGVNS. CDR3 loop: CASRAGDTQYF. As DNA, the CDR3 is TGTGCCAGCAGGGCCGGGGATACGCAGTATTTT.

This clonotype occurred many times. The junction differs from germline at one of its ends, possibly a read error. The rearrangement joins TRBV5-1 to TRBJ1-1; possible D gene TRBD1, 5 bases. Germline values: CDR1 SGHRS, CDR2 YFSETQ. The CDR3 is 14 residues long. The CDR3 DNA is TGTGCCAGCAGCTTGGCCGGGGCGAACACTGAAGCTTTCTTT. It yields the protein CASSLAGANTEAFF.

This clonotype was counted between two and nine times. The chain links TRBV28 to TRBJ2-3; 7 nucleotides line up with TRBD2. The CDR3 extends over 14 amino acids. With 3 bases clipped from V and 4 bases from J, the junction kept 4 bases outside the gene matches. The germline gives CDR1 MDHEN, CDR2 SYDVKM. CDR3 sequence (DNA): TGTGCCAGCAGTTTCGTCGGGGGGTCAGATACGCAGTATTTT. The encoded protein is CASSFVGGSDTQYF.

The chain combines TRBV6-1 with TRBJ2-7, with 7 bases identical to TRBD1. The CDR3 is 14 residues long. The V and J ends lost 4 bases and 6 bases, in that order; junction bases with no gene match: 9. Germline V gene sequence: CDR1 MNHNS, CDR2 SASEGT. The CDR3 DNA follows: TGTGCCAGCAGTGGGCCCTACAGGGGTGGCGAGCAGTACTTC. Its protein is CASSGPYRGGEQYF.

This clonotype was counted only a few times. The chain uses TRBV6-2 or TRBV6-3 and TRBJ1-5; possible D gene TRBD1, 5 bases. Germline loops: CDR1 MNHEY, CDR2 SVGEGT. Trimming removed 0 bases at V and 6 bases at J, with 12 bases between. The CDR3 covers 15 residues. The CDR3 DNA reads as TGTGCCAGCAGTTACTCAGGGACGTCGGTTCAGCCCCAGCATTTT. It translates to CASSYSGTSVQPQHF.

In this sample, this clonotype turned up many times. The gene calls are TRBV5-1 and TRBJ2-3; the D gene is possibly TRBD1 (6 bases). This CDR3 is 14 amino acids long. Germline V CDR1 and CDR2: SGHRS, YFSETQ. Trimming shortened V by 3 bases and J by 2 bases, and 10 bases separated the two germline ends. The CDR3 here is CASSSQGYTDTQYF. The CDR3 DNA reads TGCGCCAGCAGCTCACAGGGCTACACAGATACGCAGTATTTT.

Notes on this clonotype: This may arise from a read error, as a much more abundant clone is one base away. The rearrangement joins TRBV6-1 to TRBJ2-7; 10 nucleotides align to TRBD1. Unmatched junction bases numbered 6, after V lost 7 bases and J lost 6 bases. Per the germline V gene, CDR1 is MNHNS and CDR2 is SASEGT. This CDR3 is 13 amino acids long. The DNA of the CDR3 is TGTGCCAGCACCCCGGGACAGGGGTTCGAGCAGTACTTC. It specifies CASTPGQGFEQYF.

The chain carries TRBV10-3 and TRBJ2-2; D gene ambiguous. This CDR3 spans 14 amino acids. With 2 bases removed from V and 5 bases from J, the gap between germline ends came to 9 bases. Germline V gene sequence: CDR1 ENHRY, CDR2 SYGVKD. CDR3 amino acids: CAISEDTTTGELFF. The CDR3 region has the DNA TGTGCCATCAGTGAGGACACGACGACCGGGGAGCTGTTTTTT.

This clonotype was recorded a few times. The V and J genes are TRBV10-2 and TRBJ1-2, with no clear D. This CDR3 is 13 amino acids long. In germline, CDR1 is WSHSY, CDR2 SAAADI. Trimming removed 1 base at V and 7 bases at J, with 10 bases between. CDR3 DNA: TGCGCCAGCAGTGAGTACGAGGTCCGTGGCTACACCTTC. It is translated as CASSEYEVRGYTF.

Only a few counts were recorded for this clonotype. The CDR3 bases are TGTGCCAGCAGCTTATCCCCCAAAGGAGGCGCCGGGGAGCTGTTTTTT. Translated: CASSLSPKGGAGELFF. V gene TRBV11-2 combines with J gene TRBJ2-2; tentative D call: TRBD2 (5 bases). Trimming stripped 2 bases from V and 6 bases from J, with 16 bases between. Germline V gene lookup returns CDR1 SGHAT and CDR2 FQNNGV. The CDR3 is made up of 16 amino acids.

This clonotype has just a few counts. The chain joins TRBV28 to TRBJ1-5; D not resolved. This CDR3 comprises 14 residues. V lost 3 bases and J lost 1, with 7 bases in between. Germline V lookup: CDR1 MDHEN, CDR2 SYDVKM. The CDR3 protein is CASSLRASNQPQHF. The CDR3 region has the DNA TGTGCCAGCAGTTTGAGGGCAAGCAATCAGCCCCAGCATTTT.

V gene TRBV7-6 combines with J gene TRBJ2-1; D ambiguous. The germline CDR1 and CDR2 sequences are SGHVS and FNYEAQ. The CDR3 totals 12 residues. V lost 2 bases and J 9 bases, leaving 8 bases between the germline ends. The CDR3 DNA is TGTGCCAGCAGCTTAATGCTGGGTGAGCAGTTCTTC. This codes for CASSLMLGEQFF.

This chain connects TRBV7-9 to TRBJ2-7; 9 bases fit TRBD1. CDR3 length: 15 residues. V was clipped by 5 bases and J by 2 bases; unmatched bases: 7. The germline gives CDR1 SEHNR, CDR2 FQNEAQ (reference sequence). In DNA form, the CDR3 reads TGTGCCAGCAGCGGGGGACAGGGTGAAACCTACGAGCAGTACGTC. Protein: CASSGGQGETYEQYV.

This clonotype was observed many times. The chain has TRBV5-1 and TRBJ2-7; D could derive from TRBD1 or TRBD2 (5 bases each). There are 15 residues in the CDR3. Deletions cut 3 bases from V and 0 bases from J, with 13 bases between. Germline lookup yields CDR1 SGHRS and CDR2 YFSETQ. CDR3: CASSWDGSSSYEQYV. The DNA of the CDR3 is TGCGCCAGCAGCTGGGACGGATCTAGCTCCTACGAGCAGTACGTC.

The chain employs TRBV28 and TRBJ2-3; tentatively, D is TRBD2 (5 bases). The V gene lost 6 bases and the J gene lost 2 bases, with 9 bases spanning the gap. The CDR3 is made up of 13 amino acids. The V gene's germline CDR1 is MDHEN and CDR2 SYDVKM. DNA of the CDR3: TGTGCCAGCAGCGAGGACTTCACAGATACGCAGTATTTT. Protein product: CASSEDFTDTQYF.

In this sample, this clonotype turned up a few times. The J gene is TRBJ2-7, the V gene TRBV5-1, with D perhaps TRBD2 (6 bases). This CDR3 comprises 14 residues. Germline lookup yields CDR1 SGHRS and CDR2 YFSETQ. The germline V and J ends were trimmed by 1 base and 6 bases, with 14 bases remaining between them. CDR3 residues: CASSLIPGDGEQYV. The CDR3 DNA sequence: TGCGCCAGCAGCTTGATCCCGGGGGACGGCGAGCAGTACGTC.

This clonotype was detected only a few times. CDR3 DNA: TGTGCCAGCAGCTTAGATAGGCGTCACGAGCAGTACTTC. Translation gives CASSLDRRHEQYF. This chain joins TRBV11-2 and TRBJ2-7, with D uncertain. V was shortened by 0 bases and J by 5 bases, with 8 bases between the two germline ends. The germline CDR1 and CDR2 sequences are SGHAT and FQNNGV. This CDR3 has 13 amino acids.

V usage is TRBV5-1 and J usage is TRBJ2-7; D is possibly TRBD2 (5 bases). The germline gives CDR1 SGHRS, CDR2 YFSETQ. The CDR3 has 15 residues. V lost 0 bases to trimming and J lost 0 bases, with 10 bases between them. Written as DNA, the CDR3 is TGCGCCAGCAGCTTGGGAGGCGGGTCCTCCTACGAGCAGTACGTC. This encodes CASSLGGGSSYEQYV.

The V and J genes are TRBV13 and TRBJ2-5, with 10 bases identical to TRBD2. There are 15 residues in the CDR3. V shed 5 bases and J 2 bases; nucleotides not matched to a gene: 5. Germline CDR1 and CDR2: PRHDT and FYEKMQ (reference sequence). The CDR3 nucleotides read TGTGCCAGCAGCCCAGGACTAGCGGAACAAGAGACCCAGTACTTC. Protein sequence: CASSPGLAEQETQYF.

The V gene is TRBV20-1, the J gene TRBJ1-5; D possibly corresponds to TRBD1 (5 bases). CDR3 size: 15 residues. In germline, CDR1 is DFQATT, CDR2 SNEGSKA (reference sequence). Trimming stripped 6 bases from V and 0 bases from J, with 15 bases between. The CDR3: CSASGGSDSNQPQHF. Written as DNA, the CDR3 is TGCAGTGCGTCCGGGGGATCGGATAGCAATCAGCCCCAGCATTTT.

This clonotype was seen repeatedly, ten times or more. The genes are TRBV12-3 or TRBV12-4 and TRBJ1-4; 9 nucleotides line up with TRBD1. Unmatched junction bases numbered 3, after V lost 5 bases and J lost 5 bases. The CDR3 length is 14 residues. CDR3: CASSRQGGNEKLFF. CDR3 DNA sequence: TGTGCCAGCAGTCGACAGGGGGGGAATGAAAAACTGTTTTTT.

The rearrangement joins TRBV12-3 or TRBV12-4 to TRBJ2-3; D possibly corresponds to TRBD2 (6 bases). CDR3 length: 17 amino acids. Deletions cut 5 bases from V and 1 base from J, with 19 bases between. As DNA, the CDR3 is TGTGCCAGCAGTCTTCTTATCACTAGCCGTCGCACAGATACGCAGTATTTT. It translates to CASSLLITSRRTDTQYF.